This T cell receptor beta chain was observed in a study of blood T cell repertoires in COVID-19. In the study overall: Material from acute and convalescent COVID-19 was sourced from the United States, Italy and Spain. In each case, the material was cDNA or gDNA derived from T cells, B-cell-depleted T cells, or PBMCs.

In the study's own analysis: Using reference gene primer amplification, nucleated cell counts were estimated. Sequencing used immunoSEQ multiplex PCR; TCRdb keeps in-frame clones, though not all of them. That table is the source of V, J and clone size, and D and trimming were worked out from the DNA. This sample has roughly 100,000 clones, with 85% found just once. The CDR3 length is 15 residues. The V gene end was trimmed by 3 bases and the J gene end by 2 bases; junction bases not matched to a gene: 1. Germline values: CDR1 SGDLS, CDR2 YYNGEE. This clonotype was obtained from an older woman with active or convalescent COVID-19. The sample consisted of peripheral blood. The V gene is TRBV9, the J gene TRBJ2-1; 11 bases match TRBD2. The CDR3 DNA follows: TGTGCCAGCAGCGCGACTAGCGGGACCTACAATGAGCAGTTCTTC. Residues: CASSATSGTYNEQFF. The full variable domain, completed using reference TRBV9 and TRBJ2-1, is DSGVTQTPKHLITATGQRVTLRCSPRSGDLSVYWYQQSLDQGLQFLIQYYNGEERAKGNILERFSAQQFPDLHSELNLSSLELGDSALYFCASSATSGTYNEQFFGPGTRLTVL.